A selection of T cell receptor beta chains follows, all from one sample in a study of blood T cell repertoires in COVID-19. Clones were sequenced by immunoSEQ multiplex PCR, and TCRdb holds only the in-frame ones, with some missing. The sample holds 150,000 to 200,000 clones, more than 85% seen once. The sequencing sample was made of peripheral blood. These receptors all stem from a young man with acute or convalescent COVID-19. The CDR3 runs from the conserved cysteine through the conserved F or W. A D gene is named only where the DNA matches it firmly. Clone size is shown for a subset of rows, as once, few, many or a class of expanded clone.

>-|TRBJ1-2|-|TRBV19
CASSSPGGTSFGYTF
TGTGCCAGTAGTTCACCTGGAGGGACCTCTTTTGGCTACACCTTC
>-|TRBJ1-5|-|TRBV19
CASSIRRGYGPQPQHF
TGTGCCAGTAGTATACGTCGCGGGTATGGCCCTCAGCCCCAGCATTTT
>-|TRBJ2-1|-|TRBV9
CASSVGRVRVNEQFF
TGTGCCAGCAGCGTAGGCAGAGTGAGGGTTAATGAGCAGTTCTTC
>-|TRBJ2-3|-|TRBV4-1
CASSPQGGDTQYF
TGCGCCAGCAGCCCACAGGGAGGGGATACGCAGTATTTT
>-|TRBJ1-2|-|TRBV6-4
CASSDDWTNYGYTF
TGTGCCAGCAGCGATGATTGGACAAACTATGGCTACACCTTC
>-|TRBJ1-3|few|TRBV9
CASSFTGNSGNTIYF
TGTGCCAGCAGCTTTACGGGGAACTCTGGAAACACCATATATTTT
>-|TRBJ1-5|-|TRBV11-3
CASSSRHYSNQPQHF
TGTGCCAGCAGCTCCCGACATTATAGCAATCAGCCCCAGCATTTT
>-|TRBJ2-5|-|TRBV28
CASSLGYLGGSKETQYF
TGTGCCAGCAGTTTAGGGTATCTTGGGGGGTCAAAAGAGACCCAGTACTTC
>TRBD1|TRBJ1-2|-|TRBV19
CASSSGQEYGYTF
TGTGCCAGTAGTTCAGGACAGGAATATGGCTACACCTTC
>TRBD2|TRBJ2-1|-|TRBV7-6
CASALWTSGSYNEQFF
TGTGCCAGCGCCCTGTGGACTAGCGGCTCCTACAATGAGCAGTTCTTC
>-|TRBJ1-5|-|TRBV18
CASSRQYSNQPQHF
TGTGCCAGCTCACGTCAGTATAGCAATCAGCCCCAGCATTTT
>-|TRBJ2-7|-|TRBV23-1
CASSQSVEGPAYEQYF
TGCGCCAGCAGTCAATCGGTGGAGGGCCCTGCCTACGAGCAGTACTTC
>TRBD1|TRBJ1-5|once|TRBV28
CASSWDSRRNQPQHF
TGTGCCAGCAGTTGGGACAGCCGTCGCAATCAGCCCCAGCATTTT
>-|TRBJ1-3|-|TRBV3-1/TRBV3-2
CASSQGDGNTIYF
TGTGCCAGCAGCCAGGGAGATGGAAACACCATATATTTT
>-|TRBJ1-4|once|TRBV30
CAWNRDSFTNEKLFF
TGTGCCTGGAACCGAGACAGCTTTACTAATGAAAAACTGTTTTTT
>-|TRBJ2-5|-|TRBV9
CASSVGGSQETQYF
TGTGCCAGCAGCGTAGGAGGATCCCAAGAGACCCAGTACTTC
>TRBD1|TRBJ1-3|-|TRBV19
CASRVTGGSGNTIYF
TGTGCCAGTAGAGTGACAGGGGGGTCTGGAAACACCATATATTTT
>-|TRBJ1-5|-|TRBV28
CASSFLVQGNSNQPQHF
TGTGCCAGCAGTTTTTTAGTCCAGGGTAATAGCAATCAGCCCCAGCATTTT
>TRBD2|TRBJ2-3|-|TRBV13
CASSPGLAGGTDTQYF
TGTGCCAGCAGCCCGGGACTAGCGGGGGGCACAGATACGCAGTATTTT
>TRBD2|TRBJ2-3|-|TRBV7-8
CASSLKLAGGYTDTQYF
TGTGCCAGCAGCTTAAAGCTAGCGGGGGGCTACACAGATACGCAGTATTTT
>-|TRBJ1-5|-|TRBV12-3/TRBV12-4
CASSRKGVQPQHF
TGTGCCAGCAGTAGAAAAGGGGTTCAGCCCCAGCATTTT
>-|TRBJ2-2|-|TRBV13
CASSFFGGKPGELFF
TGTGCCAGCAGCTTTTTCGGAGGGAAGCCCGGGGAGCTGTTTTTT
>-|TRBJ2-2|-|TRBV7-9
CASPAGAGVITGELFF
TGTGCCAGCCCCGCGGGTGCAGGGGTAATCACCGGGGAGCTGTTTTTT
>-|TRBJ2-3|-|TRBV7-8
CASSMDEGTQYF
TGTGCCAGCAGCATGGACGAGGGTACGCAGTATTTT
>-|TRBJ1-6|-|TRBV2
CASKSESSYNSPLHF
TGTGCCAGCAAATCTGAGAGCTCCTATAATTCACCCCTCCACTTT
>-|TRBJ2-7|once|TRBV2
CAGSPISYEQYF
TGTGCCGGCTCGCCGATCTCCTACGAGCAGTACTTC
>-|TRBJ2-1|-|TRBV6-1
CASSEFGTGQFF
TGTGCCAGCAGTGAATTCGGGACTGGCCAGTTCTTC
>-|TRBJ1-1|once|TRBV30
CAWGLLNTEAFF
TGTGCCTGGGGACTCCTGAACACTGAAGCTTTCTTT
>TRBD2|TRBJ2-4|-|TRBV4-1
CASSQDAPSGVTKNIQYF
TGCGCCAGCAGCCAAGATGCGCCTAGCGGGGTAACCAAAAACATTCAGTACTTC
>TRBD2|TRBJ2-1|-|TRBV5-1
CASSAGLAGGLFSSYNEQFF
TGCGCCAGCAGCGCAGGACTAGCGGGGGGCCTATTCAGCTCCTACAATGAGCAGTTCTTC
>-|TRBJ2-5|-|TRBV29-1
CSVEQINETQYF
TGCAGCGTTGAACAGATAAACGAGACCCAGTACTTC
>TRBD1|TRBJ1-2|-|TRBV30
CAWNSGTGNDYGYTF
TGTGCCTGGAACTCCGGGACAGGGAATGACTATGGCTACACCTTC
>TRBD1|TRBJ2-1|few|TRBV9
CASSYADRVGQFF
TGTGCCAGCAGCTACGCTGACAGGGTAGGCCAGTTCTTC
>TRBD2|TRBJ2-7|-|TRBV6-5
CASSQTSRNEQYF
TGTGCCAGCAGCCAGACTAGCCGGAACGAGCAGTACTTC
>-|TRBJ1-1|-|TRBV2
CASAQIMNTEAFF
TGTGCCAGTGCACAGATAATGAACACTGAAGCTTTCTTT
>TRBD2|TRBJ2-3|-|TRBV7-9
CASSLRLAGGTDTQYF
TGTGCCAGCAGCCTCCGACTAGCGGGGGGCACAGATACGCAGTATTTT
>-|TRBJ1-1|-|TRBV20-1
CSASLGSKAFF
TGCAGTGCTAGTTTGGGGAGCAAAGCTTTCTTT
>TRBD1|TRBJ2-1|few|TRBV10-2
CASSEGTGMYNEQFF
TGCGCCAGCAGTGAAGGGACAGGGATGTACAATGAGCAGTTCTTC
>-|TRBJ2-1|-|TRBV19
CASTPRYPSSYNEQFF
TGTGCCAGTACCCCCAGGTATCCAAGCTCCTACAATGAGCAGTTCTTC
>TRBD1|TRBJ1-4|few|TRBV7-3
CASSLNWGQGARNEKLFF
TGTGCCAGCAGCTTGAATTGGGGACAGGGGGCTCGGAATGAAAAACTGTTTTTT